A selection of T cell receptor beta chains follows, all from one sample in a study of technical replicates of blood from a few donors. Measured with immunoSEQ multiplex PCR; TCRdb has only the in-frame clones, and not every one. The data hold approximately 92,000 clones, with about 95% observed a single time. Sequencing was done on a sample of T cells isolated from PBMCs. Receptors were obtained from a human donor in good health. CDR3s include the opening cysteine and the closing phenylalanine or tryptophan. Fields, in order: clone size, J gene, V gene, CDR3 protein. The listing skips clone size in some rows; elsewhere it reads once, few, many or a size class.

clone size: .
J gene: TRBJ1-2
V gene: TRBV28
CDR3 protein: CASSFLQGYGYTF

clone size: .
J gene: TRBJ1-2
V gene: TRBV6-5
CDR3 protein: CASVGGAVYGYTF

clone size: .
J gene: TRBJ2-7
V gene: TRBV19
CDR3 protein: CASSMGALAGAQYEQYF

clone size: .
J gene: TRBJ1-1
V gene: TRBV27
CDR3 protein: CASSFRQITEAFF

clone size: once
J gene: TRBJ2-7
V gene: TRBV7-2
CDR3 protein: CASSTPISEQYF

clone size: .
J gene: TRBJ2-1
V gene: TRBV5-4
CDR3 protein: CASSLERTRYEQFF

clone size: .
J gene: TRBJ1-2
V gene: TRBV12-5
CDR3 protein: CASGRPGGEYGYTF

clone size: .
J gene: TRBJ2-5
V gene: TRBV27
CDR3 protein: CASSLSQGGETQYF

clone size: once
J gene: TRBJ2-4
V gene: TRBV7-7
CDR3 protein: CASSESTLSGSIQYF

clone size: .
J gene: TRBJ2-7
V gene: TRBV27
CDR3 protein: CASSSLSGLAGVYEQYF

clone size: few
J gene: TRBJ1-1
V gene: TRBV4-3
CDR3 protein: CASSQYSLMNTEAFF

clone size: .
J gene: TRBJ2-6
V gene: TRBV29-1
CDR3 protein: CSVTGSGANVLTF

clone size: .
J gene: TRBJ1-4
V gene: TRBV30
CDR3 protein: CAWSRGGAGEKLFF

clone size: .
J gene: TRBJ2-7
V gene: TRBV11-3
CDR3 protein: CASSLIGQGVYEQYF

clone size: .
J gene: TRBJ2-1
V gene: TRBV4-1
CDR3 protein: CASSQGISRAGGGDEQFF

clone size: .
J gene: TRBJ1-2
V gene: TRBV28
CDR3 protein: CASRTSDSSNYGYTF

clone size: once
J gene: TRBJ2-6
V gene: TRBV7-2
CDR3 protein: CASSLVAGVTGANVLTF

clone size: .
J gene: TRBJ2-3
V gene: TRBV18
CDR3 protein: CASSPLLSTDTQYF

clone size: .
J gene: TRBJ2-2
V gene: TRBV7-3
CDR3 protein: CASSSREGDTGELFF

clone size: .
J gene: TRBJ2-2
V gene: TRBV27
CDR3 protein: CASSSSGTGGMSGELFF

clone size: .
J gene: TRBJ2-4
V gene: TRBV2
CDR3 protein: CASAGLRLRSKNIQYF

clone size: .
J gene: TRBJ1-1
V gene: TRBV6-5
CDR3 protein: CASSYRDRGRTEAFF

clone size: .
J gene: TRBJ1-2
V gene: TRBV27
CDR3 protein: CASSRTGASYGYTF

clone size: .
J gene: TRBJ1-3
V gene: TRBV7-8
CDR3 protein: CASSLARRGGRNTIYF

clone size: .
J gene: TRBJ2-1
V gene: TRBV4-2
CDR3 protein: CASSQSIAGEDNEQFF

clone size: .
J gene: TRBJ2-3
V gene: TRBV2
CDR3 protein: CASSEHSGTTDTQYF

clone size: .
J gene: TRBJ1-2
V gene: TRBV7-8
CDR3 protein: CASSSTGTALYGYTF

clone size: once
J gene: TRBJ2-1
V gene: TRBV29-1
CDR3 protein: CSVDWQGGVPPYNEQFF

clone size: once
J gene: TRBJ1-2
V gene: TRBV27
CDR3 protein: CASSPYPGVYGYTF

clone size: .
J gene: TRBJ1-1
V gene: TRBV5-1
CDR3 protein: CASSIGSSEAFF

clone size: once
J gene: TRBJ1-2
V gene: TRBV27
CDR3 protein: CASHGTGANYGYTF

clone size: .
J gene: TRBJ2-7
V gene: TRBV6-1
CDR3 protein: CASSVVQGSPTYEQYF

clone size: .
J gene: TRBJ1-3
V gene: TRBV7-2
CDR3 protein: CASSWQGSSGNTIYF

clone size: .
J gene: TRBJ2-1
V gene: TRBV13
CDR3 protein: CASSSHRDSSYNEQFF

clone size: .
J gene: TRBJ2-3
V gene: TRBV7-2
CDR3 protein: CASRRDSTDTQYF

clone size: .
J gene: TRBJ1-1
V gene: TRBV27
CDR3 protein: CASSLHQQRPEAFF

clone size: .
J gene: TRBJ1-1
V gene: TRBV6-5
CDR3 protein: CASSYHLGINTEAFF

clone size: .
J gene: TRBJ1-2
V gene: TRBV7-8
CDR3 protein: CASSSSGSGDGYTF

clone size: few
J gene: TRBJ1-2
V gene: TRBV19
CDR3 protein: CASSIDRVNYGYTF

clone size: .
J gene: TRBJ2-6
V gene: TRBV7-8
CDR3 protein: CASSLASGTGGANVLTF

clone size: .
J gene: TRBJ2-1
V gene: TRBV5-1
CDR3 protein: CASSTTTSGSNEQFF

clone size: .
J gene: TRBJ2-7
V gene: TRBV6-1
CDR3 protein: CASRTTYEQYF

clone size: .
J gene: TRBJ2-5
V gene: TRBV19
CDR3 protein: CASSMFRENSGTQYF

clone size: .
J gene: TRBJ2-1
V gene: TRBV19
CDR3 protein: CASRIWGGDYNEQFF

clone size: .
J gene: TRBJ2-5
V gene: TRBV7-9
CDR3 protein: CASSDTGGKETQYF

clone size: .
J gene: TRBJ2-4
V gene: TRBV7-9
CDR3 protein: CASSLEGTHVRYF

clone size: .
J gene: TRBJ1-1
V gene: TRBV12-5
CDR3 protein: CASGPGGAAFF

clone size: .
J gene: TRBJ2-4
V gene: TRBV6-5
CDR3 protein: CASRTGVAKNIQYF

clone size: .
J gene: TRBJ1-4
V gene: TRBV6-5
CDR3 protein: CASSMRTDEKLFF

clone size: .
J gene: TRBJ2-3
V gene: TRBV5-4
CDR3 protein: CASSLDQGTDTQYF

clone size: .
J gene: TRBJ2-7
V gene: TRBV6-6
CDR3 protein: CASIPNRGGGVGEQYF